Shown below are 14 T cell receptor beta chains from a single sample sequenced in a study of T cell responses to AZD1222 COVID-19 vaccine. Profiling relied on immunoSEQ multiplex PCR, and the TCRdb table lists in-frame clones only, not all of them. The data contain more than 85,000 clones, about four fifths of them singletons. The sample in question was peripheral blood, obtained on day 0 of AZD1222 vaccination. Every receptor here comes from an adult in good health.

V is TRBV7-7 and J is TRBJ1-4; 10 bases map to TRBD1. With 5 bases clipped from V and 0 bases from J, the junction kept 6 bases outside the gene matches. Germline CDR1 SSHAT, CDR2 FNYEAQ (reference sequence). CDR3 length equals 17 residues. This CDR3 is CASSTRQGATTNEKLFF. In nucleotides, the CDR3 is TGTGCCAGCAGCACTCGACAGGGGGCGACAACTAATGAAAAACTGTTTTTT.

The gene calls are TRBV12-3 or TRBV12-4 and TRBJ2-6; no clear D. The V and J ends lost 6 bases and 1 base respectively, with 4 bases between them. The CDR3 is 13 amino acids. CDR3 bases: TGTGCCAGCAGACAGTCTGGGGCCAACGTCCTGACTTTC. Translating gives CASRQSGANVLTF.

The chain is built from TRBV18 and TRBJ1-4; weak D call: TRBD1 (6 bases). The V and J ends lost 0 bases and 8 bases respectively, with 10 bases between them. This CDR3 comprises 14 residues. The germline CDR1 and CDR2 sequences are KGHSH and LQKENI. CDR3 sequence: CASSPPTGGEKLFF. The CDR3 coding sequence is TGTGCCAGCTCACCACCGACAGGAGGAGAAAAACTGTTTTTT.

The genes are TRBV6-5 and TRBJ2-2; 8 bases are shared with TRBD1. J gave up 7 bases and V 5 bases, and 9 bases lay outside the gene matches. The CDR3 extends over 15 amino acids. CDR1 is MNHEY, CDR2 SVGAGI, per germline. CDR3 loop: CASSTRTGTIGELFF. DNA of the CDR3: TGTGCCAGCAGTACCCGGACAGGGACAATCGGGGAGCTGTTTTTT.

The J gene is TRBJ2-3, the V gene TRBV5-1; tentatively, D is TRBD1 (6 bases). The CDR3 has 14 amino acids. Looked up from germline, CDR1 is SGHRS and CDR2 is YFSETQ. Trimming left V 0 bases short and J 7 bases short, with 12 bases between. The CDR3 sequence is CASSLDRAGYTQYF. CDR3 DNA sequence: TGCGCCAGCAGCTTGGACAGGGCGGGTTATACGCAGTATTTT.

This clone is a singleton in its sample. This rearrangement joins TRBV7-2 to TRBJ1-4; 7 nucleotides match TRBD1. Losses at the gene ends were 1 base for V and 10 bases for J; bases not matched to a gene: 9. Germline CDR1 is SGHTA and CDR2 is FQGNSA. This CDR3 is 15 amino acids long. The chain's CDR3 is CASSLVEAGGGKLFF. The CDR3 region has the DNA TGTGCCAGCAGCTTAGTAGAAGCAGGGGGGGGAAAACTGTTTTTT.

Concerning this clone itself: At one of its ends the junction is not consistent with the germline gene, which may arise from a read error. The chain carries TRBV18 and TRBJ1-1; D not certain. Germline loops: CDR1 KGHSH, CDR2 LQKENI. The CDR3 is 13 amino acids. CDR3 nucleotide sequence: TGTGCCAGCTCCCCACCCTCGAACACTGAAGCTTTCTTT. Translation: CASSPPSNTEAFF.

The chain has TRBV7-2 and TRBJ1-5; 9 bases are a match to TRBD1. This CDR3 has 15 amino acids. From germline, CDR1 is SGHTA and CDR2 FQGNSA. Trimming cost V 3 bases and J 4 bases; bases outside gene matches: 4. In DNA form, the CDR3 reads TGTGCCAGCAGCTTGCAACAGGGGGCAAATCAGCCCCAGCATTTT. Translated: CASSLQQGANQPQHF.

The chain employs TRBV7-8 and TRBJ1-6; 9 bases line up with TRBD1. Germline loops: CDR1 SGHVS, CDR2 FQNEAQ. The trim removed 5 bases at V and 6 bases at J, leaving 8 bases unmatched. This CDR3 region has 16 residues. The CDR3 bases are TGTGCCAGCAGCCCTACAGGGGGCAGGGGTAATTCACCCCTCCACTTT. This sequence encodes CASSPTGGRGNSPLHF.

The count of this clone is one. The rearrangement links TRBV7-3 to TRBJ1-2; 8 bases map to TRBD1. There are 15 residues in the CDR3. Germline CDR1 is SGHTA and CDR2 is FQGTGA. Unmatched junction bases numbered 10, after V lost 5 bases and J lost 5 bases. DNA for the CDR3: TGTGCCAGCAGCCTAGGACCGGGACAGGATTATGGCTACACCTTC. Translating it yields CASSLGPGQDYGYTF.

The rearrangement uses TRBV5-1 and TRBJ2-5; D is unclear. This CDR3 contains 15 residues. V lost 2 bases and J 2 bases, leaving 13 bases between the germline ends. The germline V gene encodes CDR1 SGHRS and CDR2 YFSETQ. CDR3 coding DNA: TGCGCCAGCAGCTTCTCGCAGGAGAGTCAAGAGACCCAGTACTTC. This codes for CASSFSQESQETQYF.

This sequence joins TRBV4-1 and TRBJ1-3, with D unresolved. Looked up from germline, CDR1 is MGHRA and CDR2 is YSYEKL. The V and J ends lost 0 bases and 4 bases respectively, with 13 bases between them. The CDR3 loop spans 16 amino acids. CDR3 nucleotide sequence: TGCGCCAGCAGCCAAGACGAAATCTTATTCGGAAACACCATATATTTT. Protein sequence: CASSQDEILFGNTIYF.

This clone showed up just a few times. The chain employs TRBV5-6 and TRBJ1-2; D is perhaps TRBD1 (5 bases). This CDR3 comprises 12 residues. Germline V gene lookup returns CDR1 SGHDT and CDR2 YYEEEE. Trimming pared 5 bases from V and 3 bases from J, leaving 8 bases between. CDR3 in DNA: TGTGCCAGCAGTAAAGGGGACTATGGCTACACCTTC. Residues: CASSKGDYGYTF.

This chain connects TRBV6-5 to TRBJ1-1; tentative D call: TRBD1 (5 bases). Trimming took 2 bases from V and 2 from J, leaving 9 bases between them. The CDR3 extends over 14 amino acids. Germline V gene lookup returns CDR1 MNHEY and CDR2 SVGAGI. The DNA of the CDR3 is TGTGCCAGCAGTTACAGGGGATTAAACACTGAAGCTTTCTTT. Translation gives CASSYRGLNTEAFF.